One and the same sample provided the 28 T cell receptor beta chains below, sequenced in a study of blood T cell repertoires in COVID-19. TCRdb's copy holds only in-frame clones and misses some; the assay was immunoSEQ multiplex PCR. The table lists approximately 90,000 clones, 75% to 90% of them singletons. Material: peripheral blood. These receptors were taken from a man aged 60-69 years with acute or convalescent COVID-19.

The count of this clone is one. The chain uses TRBV3-1 (or the pseudogene TRBV3-2) and TRBJ2-7, with unresolved D. The CDR3 runs 13 residues. V lost 1 base, J lost 7 bases, and 11 bases lay in between. Germline CDR1 is LGHDT and CDR2 is YNNKEL (reference sequence). The CDR3 here is CASSQVSGREQYF. CDR3 nucleotides: TGTGCCAGCAGCCAAGTCTCCGGTCGGGAGCAGTACTTC.

V gene TRBV4-3 combines with J gene TRBJ1-2; D is unclear. The germline CDR1 and CDR2 sequences are LGHNA and YSLEER. Trimming shortened V by 0 bases and J by 0 bases, and 8 bases separated the two germline ends. This CDR3 spans 15 amino acids. The CDR3 DNA follows: TGCGCCAGCAGCCAAGAGACAACCACTAACTATGGCTACACCTTC. Translating it yields CASSQETTTNYGYTF.

The chain couples TRBV28 to TRBJ2-5, with 7 bases aligning to TRBD2. This CDR3 spans 15 amino acids. V shed 2 bases, J shed 4 bases, and the junction held 7 bases outside the gene matches. From germline, CDR1 is MDHEN and CDR2 SYDVKM. As DNA, the CDR3 is TGTGCCAGCAGTTTAGATGGGAGGGCCTTAGAGACCCAGTACTTC. Its protein is CASSLDGRALETQYF.

Written as DNA, the CDR3 is TGTGCCAGTAGGCCGCCAGGTGGGGGGGACACTGAAGCTTTCTTT. Protein product: CASRPPGGGDTEAFF. The chain recombines TRBV19 with TRBJ1-1; possibly TRBD1 for D (5 bases). The V gene lost 6 bases and the J gene lost 3 bases, with 17 bases spanning the gap. The CDR3 totals 15 residues. In germline, CDR1 is LNHDA, CDR2 SQIVND (reference sequence).

This clone was seen at least ten times. The chain uses TRBV18 and TRBJ2-7; D is perhaps TRBD2 (6 bases). Germline V lookup: CDR1 KGHSH, CDR2 LQKENI. The CDR3 loop spans 12 amino acids. Trimming removed 9 bases at V and 5 bases at J, with 14 bases between. Here the CDR3 reads CASAGLPDEQYF. Here the CDR3 DNA reads TGTGCCAGTGCGGGGCTGCCTGACGAGCAGTACTTC.

V and J are TRBV10-2 and TRBJ1-3; TRBD1 matches at 8 bases. Germline loops: CDR1 WSHSY, CDR2 SAAADI. The CDR3 sequence is 16 residues long. Unmatched junction bases numbered 3, after V lost 2 bases and J lost 0 bases. The CDR3 spells CASSEGQGYSGNTIYF. CDR3 sequence (DNA): TGCGCCAGCAGTGAGGGACAGGGTTACTCTGGAAACACCATATATTTT.

The gene calls are TRBV10-2 and TRBJ1-2, with D tentatively TRBD1 (5 bases). This CDR3 contains 14 residues. V gave up 6 bases and J gave up 2 bases, with 13 bases separating them. Per germline, CDR1 WSHSY and CDR2 SAAADI. The CDR3 here is CASRSQGFNYGYTF. The CDR3 DNA follows: TGCGCCAGCAGATCCCAGGGATTCAACTATGGCTACACCTTC.

The V gene is TRBV4-1, the J gene TRBJ1-2; 8 nucleotides align to TRBD1. CDR1 and CDR2 from the germline V gene are MGHRA and YSYEKL. V shed 4 bases, J shed 3 bases, and the junction held 4 bases outside the gene matches. CDR3 length equals 14 residues. The CDR3 DNA follows: TGCGCCAGCAGCCTCGAACAGGGGGACTATGGCTACACCTTC. Encoded protein: CASSLEQGDYGYTF.

For the CDR3, the DNA is TGTGCCACCAGCAGAGCAGGGTTTAGGTCACCCCTCCACTTT. Translated, it gives CATSRAGFRSPLHF. The chain employs TRBV15 and TRBJ1-6; D may be TRBD1 (5 bases). CDR1 LNHNV and CDR2 YYDKDF come from the germline V gene (reference sequence). This CDR3 region has 14 residues. V was cut by 1 base and J by 10 bases, with 11 bases left in between.

The V gene is TRBV19, the J gene TRBJ2-7; D perhaps matches TRBD2 (5 bases). Trimming shortened V by 1 base and J by 4 bases, and 17 bases separated the two germline ends. This CDR3 has 16 amino acids. Germline CDR1 and CDR2: LNHDA and SQIVND (reference sequence). The CDR3 here is CASSIGLAGRHYEQYF. The CDR3, as DNA: TGTGCCAGTAGTATAGGGTTGGCGGGCAGGCATTACGAGCAGTACTTC. The full variable domain, rest sourced from reference TRBV19 and TRBJ2-7, is DGGITQSPKYLFRKEGQNVTLSCEQNLNHDAMYWYRQDPGQGLRLIYYSQIVNDFQKGDIAEGYSVSREKKESFPLTVTSAQKNPTAFYLCASSIGLAGRHYEQYFGPGTRLTVT.

The chain carries TRBV19 and TRBJ2-4; no clear D gene. CDR3 size: 18 residues. Germline loops: CDR1 LNHDA, CDR2 SQIVND (reference sequence). The V and J ends lost 3 bases and 0 bases respectively, with 18 bases between them. The CDR3 region is CASSIGFDERLAKNIQYF. CDR3 bases: TGTGCCAGTAGTATCGGCTTCGATGAGCGCCTAGCCAAAAACATTCAGTACTTC.

The V and J genes are TRBV5-1 and TRBJ1-6, with TRBD1 matching over 9 bases. This CDR3 is built from 15 residues. V lost 4 bases to trimming and J lost 7 bases; unmatched junction nucleotides: 6. Germline V gene data show CDR1 as SGHRS and CDR2 as YFSETQ. The DNA for the CDR3 is TGCGCCAGCAGCCCCTGGACAGGGGACAATTCACCCCTCCACTTT. Translated: CASSPWTGDNSPLHF.

The V and J genes are TRBV5-5 and TRBJ2-6, with D maybe TRBD2 (6 bases). The CDR3 runs to 16 residues. Germline assignment: CDR1 SGHKS and CDR2 YYEKEE (reference sequence). The V and J ends lost 3 bases and 0 bases respectively, with 10 bases between them. For the CDR3, the DNA is TGTGCCAGCAGCTGGGAGGTGGGCTCTGGGGCCAACGTCCTGACTTTC. This translates into CASSWEVGSGANVLTF.

This chain connects TRBV5-1 to TRBJ2-2; 11 bases are a match to TRBD2. V shed 3 bases, J shed 0 bases, and the junction held 4 bases outside the gene matches. Per the germline V gene, CDR1 is SGHRS and CDR2 is YFSETQ. The length of the CDR3 is 17 residues. DNA for the CDR3: TGCGCCAGCAGCTCAACTAGCGGGGGTTCGAACACCGGGGAGCTGTTTTTT. This gives the protein CASSSTSGGSNTGELFF.

The chain combines TRBV19 with TRBJ1-1, with D possibly being TRBD1 (5 bases). V was trimmed by 5 bases and J by 4 bases, leaving 14 bases between them. CDR1 and CDR2 (germline): LNHDA, SQIVND (reference sequence). CDR3 length equals 14 residues. The CDR3: CASSSSVGGTEAFF. In DNA, the CDR3 is TGTGCCAGTAGTTCCTCCGTGGGGGGCACTGAAGCTTTCTTT.

This clone was observed a handful of times. The chain links TRBV9 to TRBJ2-7; 7 bases are shared with TRBD2. The V segment lost 2 bases and the J segment 2 bases; nucleotides outside the gene matches: 4. The germline CDR1 and CDR2 sequences are SGDLS and YYNGEE. The CDR3 covers 14 residues. CDR3 residues: CASSVGLVPYEQYF. The CDR3 nucleotides are TGTGCCAGCAGCGTCGGACTAGTCCCCTACGAGCAGTACTTC. The variable domain in full, with the rest retrieved from reference TRBV9 and TRBJ2-7, is DSGVTQTPKHLITATGQRVTLRCSPRSGDLSVYWYQQSLDQGLQFLIQYYNGEERAKGNILERFSAQQFPDLHSELNLSSLELGDSALYFCASSVGLVPYEQYFGPGTRLTVT.

V is TRBV6-2 or TRBV6-3 and J is TRBJ1-1, with 9 bases identical to TRBD1. CDR1 and CDR2 (germline): MNHEY, SVGEGT. The CDR3 contains 13 residues. Losses at the gene ends were 5 bases for V and 7 bases for J; bases not matched to a gene: 5. The CDR3 nucleotides read TGTGCCAGCAGTCGGGACAGGGAGGTTGAAGCTTTCTTT. Amino acids: CASSRDREVEAFF.

This chain joins TRBV6-1 and TRBJ2-1, with 11 bases fitting TRBD2. CDR1 is MNHNS and CDR2 is SASEGT in the germline V gene. CDR3 length equals 15 residues. The junction had 6 bases not matched to a gene; V was cut back by 1 base and J by 10 bases. The CDR3 is CASSEGLAGRQEQFF. CDR3 in DNA: TGTGCCAGCAGTGAAGGACTAGCGGGGCGCCAAGAGCAGTTCTTC.

The chain employs TRBV2 and TRBJ1-5, with TRBD1 identical over 10 bases. J was trimmed by 5 bases and V by 7 bases; bases with no gene match: 5. Germline CDR1 SNHLY, CDR2 FYNNEI. The CDR3 spans 14 residues. CDR3 coding DNA: TGTGCCAGCAAGAATGGACAGGGGGATCAGCCCCAGCATTTT. Its translation is CASKNGQGDQPQHF.

This CDR3 reads CASSPSGSYGYTF. DNA of the CDR3: TGTGCCAGCAGCCCATCGGGGTCCTATGGCTACACCTTC. V gene TRBV7-9 combines with J gene TRBJ1-2; no clear D gene. Trimming pared 5 bases from V and 4 bases from J, leaving 11 bases between. Germline CDR1 reads SEHNR; CDR2 reads FQNEAQ (reference sequence). The CDR3 is 13 residues long. The variable domain in full, completed from reference TRBV7-9 and TRBJ1-2, reads DTGVSQNPRHKITKRGQNVTFRCDPISEHNRLYWYRQTLGQGPEFLTYFQNEAQLEKSRLLSDRFSAERPKGSFSTLEIQRTEQGDSAMYLCASSPSGSYGYTFGSGTRLTVV.

CDR3 in amino acids: CATATGTDTQYF. The CDR3, as DNA: TGTGCCACAGCGACAGGGACAGATACGCAGTATTTT. The V call is TRBV19, the J call TRBJ2-3; 7 bases are a match to TRBD1. V gave up 10 bases and J gave up 3 bases; unmatched junction bases: 4. Germline assignment: CDR1 LNHDA and CDR2 SQIVND (reference sequence). CDR3 size: 12 residues.

The gene calls are TRBV5-1 and TRBJ2-7; 7 bases align to TRBD1. This CDR3 region has 13 residues. Trimming took 4 bases from V and 3 from J; bases not matched to a gene: 4. Germline loops: CDR1 SGHRS, CDR2 YFSETQ. The CDR3 DNA reads TGCGCCAGCAGCGGATCAGGGGGCTACGAGCAGTACTTC. Protein: CASSGSGGYEQYF.

This sequence joins TRBV19 and TRBJ1-2; TRBD1 might be the D (6 bases). Germline CDR1 LNHDA, CDR2 SQIVND (reference sequence). The ends were cut back, 1 base at V and 7 bases at J, with 19 bases in the middle. The CDR3 contains 16 residues. The CDR3 sequence is CASSIVAARGAGGYTF. The CDR3 DNA reads as TGTGCCAGTAGTATAGTGGCTGCGCGGGGGGCAGGTGGCTACACCTTC. Combining the CDR3 with reference TRBV19 and TRBJ1-2 gives the whole variable domain DGGITQSPKYLFRKEGQNVTLSCEQNLNHDAMYWYRQDPGQGLRLIYYSQIVNDFQKGDIAEGYSVSREKKESFPLTVTSAQKNPTAFYLCASSIVAARGAGGYTFGSGTRLTVV.

The genes are TRBV7-2 and TRBJ2-1, with 8 bases that match TRBD2. With V trimmed by 5 bases and J by 3 bases, 9 bases remained unmatched. The CDR3 loop spans 16 amino acids. Germline lookup yields CDR1 SGHTA and CDR2 FQGNSA. The CDR3 spells CASSPRGGAFYNEQFF. As DNA, the CDR3 is TGTGCCAGCAGCCCCCGGGGGGGGGCCTTCTACAATGAGCAGTTCTTC.

The chain employs TRBV3-1 (or the pseudogene TRBV3-2) and TRBJ2-3; 7 bases line up with TRBD1. Looked up from germline, CDR1 is LGHDT and CDR2 is YNNKEL (reference sequence). This CDR3 has 13 residues. The trim removed 7 bases at V and 6 bases at J, leaving 7 bases unmatched. The CDR3 DNA follows: TGTGCCAGCACAGGGGGTAGGGGCGATACGCAGTATTTT. Protein sequence: CASTGGRGDTQYF.

A single count supports this clone. V is TRBV15 and J is TRBJ1-4; D possibly corresponds to TRBD1 (6 bases). The CDR3 is made up of 15 amino acids. V was shortened by 1 base and J by 6 bases, with 12 bases between the two germline ends. Germline-derived CDR1 and CDR2 are LNHNV and YYDKDF (reference sequence). The CDR3: CATSRAAGAYEKLFF. The CDR3 DNA reads as TGTGCCACCAGCAGAGCTGCAGGGGCTTATGAAAAACTGTTTTTT. The complete variable domain, with remaining parts taken from reference TRBV15 and TRBJ1-4, reads DAMVIQNPRYQVTQFGKPVTLSCSQTLNHNVMYWYQQKSSQAPKLLFHYYDKDFNNEADTPDNFQSRRPNTSFCFLDIRSPGLGDTAMYLCATSRAAGAYEKLFFGSGTQLSVL.

This chain links TRBV19 with TRBJ1-1; TRBD1 agrees at 7 bases. The CDR3 spans 12 residues. The V gene end was trimmed by 3 bases and the J gene end by 6 bases; junction bases not matched to a gene: 1. Germline V gene data show CDR1 as LNHDA and CDR2 as SQIVND (reference sequence). CDR3 DNA sequence: TGTGCCAGTAGTATCGGGACAGCTGAAGCTTTCTTT. Protein product: CASSIGTAEAFF.

CDR3 amino acids: CASSPGLVGFAYNEQFF. The CDR3 bases are TGTGCCAGCAGCCCAGGACTAGTAGGGTTTGCCTACAATGAGCAGTTCTTC. The V gene is TRBV9, the J gene TRBJ2-1; 7 nucleotides agree with TRBD2. This CDR3 comprises 17 residues. Germline values: CDR1 SGDLS, CDR2 YYNGEE. V shed 4 bases, J shed 2 bases, and the junction held 12 bases outside the gene matches.